The TCR beta chain described here comes from a study of blood T cell repertoires in COVID-19. Clones were read by immunoSEQ multiplex PCR, and TCRdb kept only the in-frame ones, dropping some. The data contain roughly 340,000 clones, more than 80% of them singletons. CDR3 length: 16 amino acids. The V and J ends lost 5 bases and 1 base, in that order; junction bases with no gene match: 7. From germline, CDR1 is LGHNT and CDR2 FRNRAP. Participant age was roughly 18 to 90 years, and participants resided in 20 to 30 US areas. Self-reported history from a screening survey and questionnaire set each donor's cohort. The study counted Cohort 3 donors as recovered given two negative PCRs, clearance, or symptom resolution.

The rearrangement links TRBV12-5 to TRBJ2-2; the match to TRBD1 covers 7 bases. The sequence was collected from a man aged 18 to 29 who had recovered from COVID-19. Sequencing was performed on PBMCs or T cells enriched from blood (not recorded which). For the CDR3, the DNA is TGTGCTAGTGGTGGAAGACAGGGTGGGAACACCGGGGAGCTGTTTTTT. Translation: CASGGRQGGNTGELFF. The full variable domain, its missing parts supplied by reference TRBV12-5 and TRBJ2-2, is DARVTQTPRHKVTEMGQEVTMRCQPILGHNTVFWYRQTMMQGLELLAYFRNRAPLDDSGMPKDRFSAEMPDATLATLKIQPSEPRDSAVYFCASGGRQGGNTGELFFGEGSRLTVL.